This T cell receptor (beta chain) was identified in a study of CD8+CD57+ T cells in acquired aplastic anemia. Study overall: CD4+ and CD8+ cells, once sorted, gave DNA averaging approximately 3 ug.

Patients included in sequencing had previously demonstrated CD8+CD57+ cell expansion by flow cytometry. Patients had not yet gotten any therapy when their blood was taken for sampling. V lost 1 base to trimming and J lost 0 bases, with 13 bases between them. Germline V gene sequence: CDR1 DFQATT, CDR2 SNEGSKA (reference sequence). This CDR3 has 15 amino acids. This clonotype has only a few counts. The TCR beta profiling, which covered VDJ combination and CDR3 sequence, was carried out using genomic DNA as the template. Each CDR3 protein gets one entry after TCRdb re-called the reads with MiXCR. The sample has more than 150,000 distinct CDR3 sequences; nearly 50% are singletons.

Specimen: sorted CD4+, CD8+, or CD8+CD57+ T cells (not recorded which) from PBMCs. The sequence derives from a human donor with aplastic anemia. The chain employs TRBV20-1 and TRBJ2-7; D is perhaps TRBD2 (6 bases). CDR3 nucleotide sequence: TGCAGTGCTAGAGCGGCCGGGACTGACTCCTACGAGCAGTACTTC. This gives the protein CSARAAGTDSYEQYF.